The rows below give T cell receptor beta chains drawn from one sample of a study of blood T cell repertoires in COVID-19. Sequencing was performed with immunoSEQ multiplex PCR; in TCRdb, only in-frame clones are kept and a portion is missing. The data hold just over 650,000 clones, with about nine tenths observed a single time. Sequenced: peripheral blood. Every receptor here comes from a woman aged 18-29 years with acute or convalescent COVID-19. Both conserved end residues are part of each CDR3. D genes are given only for firm matches. Not all rows give a size; the values are once, few, many and, for expanded clones, a class.

abundance: once
v_gene: TRBV19
d_gene: NA
j_gene: TRBJ2-1
CDR3nt: TGTGCCAGTAGTCTCTCTTCGGGGGTTGATGAGCAGTTCTTC
CDR3aa: CASSLSSGVDEQFF

abundance: once
v_gene: TRBV11-1
d_gene: NA
j_gene: TRBJ1-1
CDR3nt: TGTGCCAGCCTCGATAGCGGGAGACTCAACACTGAAGCTTTCTTT
CDR3aa: CASLDSGRLNTEAFF

abundance: NA
v_gene: TRBV5-1
d_gene: TRBD1
j_gene: TRBJ1-4
CDR3nt: TGCGCCAGCAGACGGACAGGGGTGGGTGAAAAACTGTTTTTT
CDR3aa: CASRRTGVGEKLFF

abundance: NA
v_gene: TRBV10-3
d_gene: TRBD1
j_gene: TRBJ1-2
CDR3nt: TGTGCCATCAGTGAGTATGGACAGGGTGGCTACACCTTC
CDR3aa: CAISEYGQGGYTF

abundance: NA
v_gene: TRBV7-2
d_gene: TRBD1
j_gene: TRBJ2-7
CDR3nt: TGTGCCAGCAGCTTAGTGGGACAGGGGGCGCGTGAGCAGTACTTC
CDR3aa: CASSLVGQGAREQYF

abundance: NA
v_gene: TRBV2
d_gene: NA
j_gene: TRBJ2-7
CDR3nt: TGTGCCAGCAGTCTTTCAGGGGGGCCCTACGAGCAGTACTTC
CDR3aa: CASSLSGGPYEQYF

abundance: NA
v_gene: TRBV4-1
d_gene: NA
j_gene: TRBJ2-7
CDR3nt: TGCGCCAGCAGCCAAGATTCAATGCAGGGCTCCCGCGAGCAGTACTTC
CDR3aa: CASSQDSMQGSREQYF

abundance: NA
v_gene: TRBV7-2
d_gene: NA
j_gene: TRBJ1-2
CDR3nt: TGTGCCAGCAGCTTAACTTCGTTCTATGGCTACACCTTC
CDR3aa: CASSLTSFYGYTF

abundance: NA
v_gene: TRBV18
d_gene: NA
j_gene: TRBJ1-2
CDR3nt: TGTGCCAGCTCACCAACGGGACACCCTATCCCGTATGGCTACACCTTC
CDR3aa: CASSPTGHPIPYGYTF

abundance: NA
v_gene: TRBV5-4
d_gene: TRBD2
j_gene: TRBJ2-7
CDR3nt: TGTGCCAGCAGCGGAACCCAGGGACTATCCCCGGGGGAGCAGTACTTC
CDR3aa: CASSGTQGLSPGEQYF

abundance: NA
v_gene: TRBV5-1
d_gene: TRBD1
j_gene: TRBJ2-7
CDR3nt: TGCGCCAGCAGCTTGGAGTGGTTTGGACAGGGATTCGAGCAGTACTTC
CDR3aa: CASSLEWFGQGFEQYF

abundance: NA
v_gene: TRBV27
d_gene: NA
j_gene: TRBJ1-3
CDR3nt: TGTGCCAGCAGTGAGACAGGTCCGTACGTAGGAAACACCATATATTTT
CDR3aa: CASSETGPYVGNTIYF

abundance: NA
v_gene: TRBV25-1
d_gene: NA
j_gene: TRBJ2-7
CDR3nt: TGTGCCAGCAGTGAGGACAACTTACCCTACGAGCAGTACTTC
CDR3aa: CASSEDNLPYEQYF

abundance: NA
v_gene: TRBV24-1
d_gene: NA
j_gene: TRBJ1-3
CDR3nt: TGTGCCACCAGTGAGAGTGCAGGGCCTAACACCATATATTTT
CDR3aa: CATSESAGPNTIYF

abundance: NA
v_gene: TRBV27
d_gene: NA
j_gene: TRBJ1-1
CDR3nt: TGTGCCAGCAGTTTCCGGGAAGTCGCGGCAACTGAAGCTTTCTTT
CDR3aa: CASSFREVAATEAFF

abundance: NA
v_gene: TRBV27
d_gene: TRBD2
j_gene: TRBJ2-3
CDR3nt: TGTGCCAGCAGTTTATGGCGGGGGAGCACAGATACGCAGTATTTT
CDR3aa: CASSLWRGSTDTQYF

abundance: once
v_gene: TRBV5-8
d_gene: NA
j_gene: TRBJ1-1
CDR3nt: TGTGCCAGCAGCTCCCTTGGAGGGAACACTGAAGCTTTCTTT
CDR3aa: CASSSLGGNTEAFF

abundance: NA
v_gene: TRBV6-2/TRBV6-3
d_gene: TRBD1
j_gene: TRBJ1-2
CDR3nt: TGTGCCAGCAGTCTGGACAGGGGTAACGCTAACTATGGCTACACCTTC
CDR3aa: CASSLDRGNANYGYTF

abundance: NA
v_gene: TRBV18
d_gene: TRBD1
j_gene: TRBJ1-1
CDR3nt: TGTGCCAGCTCACCACCGGACAGGGTCGGGACTGAAGCTTTCTTT
CDR3aa: CASSPPDRVGTEAFF

abundance: once
v_gene: TRBV19
d_gene: NA
j_gene: TRBJ1-4
CDR3nt: TGTGCCAGTAACCAACCGGGACGGGAGAGAACTAATGAAAAACTGTTTTTT
CDR3aa: CASNQPGRERTNEKLFF

abundance: once
v_gene: TRBV6-5
d_gene: TRBD1
j_gene: TRBJ1-2
CDR3nt: TGTGCCAGCAGTTGGGGACAGGGAGGGTATGGCTACACCTTC
CDR3aa: CASSWGQGGYGYTF

abundance: NA
v_gene: TRBV2
d_gene: TRBD1
j_gene: TRBJ1-2
CDR3nt: TGTGCCAGCGACGGCGGCAGGGGGCTTAGCTATGGCTACACCTTC
CDR3aa: CASDGGRGLSYGYTF

abundance: NA
v_gene: TRBV25-1
d_gene: NA
j_gene: TRBJ2-5
CDR3nt: TGTGCCAGCAGTGAAACGGACAGAACTCAAGAGACCCAGTACTTC
CDR3aa: CASSETDRTQETQYF

abundance: NA
v_gene: TRBV6-6
d_gene: NA
j_gene: TRBJ2-2
CDR3nt: TGTGCCAGCAGTTACTTCACAGGGGAGCTGTTTTTT
CDR3aa: CASSYFTGELFF

abundance: NA
v_gene: TRBV2
d_gene: NA
j_gene: TRBJ1-1
CDR3nt: TGTGCCAGCAACTTAGACAGGTTGAACACTGAAGCTTTCTTT
CDR3aa: CASNLDRLNTEAFF

abundance: NA
v_gene: TRBV7-9
d_gene: NA
j_gene: TRBJ1-5
CDR3nt: TGTGCCAGCAGCTTAGATGGGGCGAATCAGCCCCAGCATTTT
CDR3aa: CASSLDGANQPQHF

abundance: NA
v_gene: TRBV9
d_gene: NA
j_gene: TRBJ1-1
CDR3nt: TGTGCCAGCAGCCTACCCCCTCAGGGGACCACTGAAGCTTTCTTT
CDR3aa: CASSLPPQGTTEAFF

abundance: NA
v_gene: TRBV12-3/TRBV12-4
d_gene: TRBD1
j_gene: TRBJ1-2
CDR3nt: TGTGCCAGCAGTCGACAGGGGGCCTCCTCTGCCTTC
CDR3aa: CASSRQGASSAF